The entry below describes one TCR beta chain. This clonotype appeared a few times. The antigen it binds to is not known. One junction end does not reproduce the germline sequence, and a read error may be involved. Systemically healthy Caucasian individuals from Russia, some 40 in total and aged about 6 to 95 years, were included as donors. Ten milliliters of peripheral blood were drawn from each donor into EDTA-treated Vacutainer tubes. Ficoll-Paque density-gradient centrifugation was used to isolate PBMCs, with at least 7 million per sample. Total RNA was extracted from PBMCs with Trizol reagent, with at least 5.5 micrograms obtained per sample. For every donor, an aliquot of PBMCs went through flow cytometry to measure the percentages of naive CD45RAhigh/CD27high T cells. Library generation was performed with 5' RACE. Sequencing used an Illumina HiSeq 2500. A second PCR of roughly 7 to 12 cycles was performed with a sample-barcoded 5' primer and a J-beta primer mix. A template-switch 5' adaptor carrying 12 random nucleotides introduced a unique molecular identifier onto each TCR beta cDNA molecule. Each sample yielded at least 3 million CDR3-containing paired-end reads. First-strand cDNA was synthesized from all RNA with the Mint cDNA synthesis kit, primed by a TRBC-specific oligonucleotide. Following uracil-DNA glycosylase treatment, all cDNA underwent a first 18-cycle PCR with the universal primers M1SS and BC2_uni_R. Per the original workflow: For normalization, 1 million high-quality reads were randomly selected from each sample, with every read carrying a distinct molecular identifier. Reads sharing molecular identifiers were discarded rather than binned into consensus sequences. MiTCR, set to a Q25 quality threshold and the strictest error-elimination algorithm, was used for CDR3 identification, clonotype clustering and error correction. A nonparametric unseen species model using Euler transformation provided a lower-bound estimate of total TCR beta diversity. TCRdb reworked the public reads: Q25 trimming with fastp, MiXCR clone assembly, productive beta chains retained. Under each unique CDR3 protein, matching rows form one entry showing the most common genes and DNA. The V and J calls here are based on TCRdb, not the publication. This sample is represented by about a million distinct CDR3 sequences; under 40% of them were singletons. The ten largest clones take up around 14% of the sample.

This record belongs to a study of blood T cells in healthy people across ages (dated by TCRdb to the mid-2010s). Looking at the study overall: Template switching captured roughly one uniquely barcoded TCR beta cDNA molecule per two T cells in model experiments. To track age-related changes in TCR beta repertoire diversity, the study relied on deep sequencing normalized with unique cDNA molecular identifiers. The donors were split into four age groups: young (average 16 years), middle-aged (about 40), aged (62) and long-lived (about 74). Donors of different ages were randomly distributed across sequencing lanes to avoid experimental bias. Two additional independent replicas of 1 million unique cDNA reads from the same blood draw were analyzed for two donors (one aged 18 to 30 and one aged 80 or older). On the study overall, not on this receptor specifically: A strong correlation was found between observed TCR beta diversity and the percentage of naive T cells measured by flow cytometry. Observed TCR beta diversity per million T cells fell roughly linearly with age, and a significant reduction was already apparent by age approximately 41. Conclusive comparison of naive and antigen-experienced compartments was prevented by the profiling of bulk unsorted PBMCs. Compared with the aged group, more naive CD4+ T cells, fewer expanded clones and increased TCR diversity were shown by the long-lived group, suggesting age selection. Estimates of total diversity based on one million sequenced T cells were considered lower bounds and underestimates. Because donor CMV infection status was unknown, age-related changes in expanded clonotypes were potentially confounded.

The germline V gene specifies MNHEY as CDR1 and SVGAGI as CDR2. Its CDR3 holds 15 amino acids, cysteine through phenylalanine. Of the read, only the CDR3 DNA is kept; its 45 bases are in frame from base 1. The receptor was isolated from a man aged 18 to 35 in good health. This chain is built from TRBV6-5 and TRBJ1-2, with the D gene call left open. Sequenced: blood. The bases are TGTGCCAGCACTTACTCGGGAACAGATAACTATGGCTACACCTTC. It specifies CASTYSGTDNYGYTF.